This T cell receptor beta chain was sequenced for a study of T cell repertoires in cytomegalovirus infection. In regard to this clonotype: Its antigen is unknown.

V was clipped by 5 bases and J by 0 bases, with 23 bases between them. The CDR3 totals 19 residues. TCRdb re-derived calls from the reads in MiXCR, one entry per CDR3 protein. This sample has about 470,000 distinct CDR3 sequences; about 42% occur once, and the top ten carry just under 45%. This receptor was obtained from a human donor in good health (CMV status not recorded). Some clones in this sample may be carry-over from other donors' samples. The rearrangement links TRBV12-3 or TRBV12-4 to TRBJ1-5, with D possibly TRBD1 on 6 matching bases. Source: cultured PBMCs, taken from culture after CMV antigen stimulation. The CDR3 coding sequence is TGTGCCAGCAGTCTGAAAGGGGGGGGTTCTTTATATAGCAATCAGCCCCAGCATTTT. Residues: CASSLKGGGSLYSNQPQHF.